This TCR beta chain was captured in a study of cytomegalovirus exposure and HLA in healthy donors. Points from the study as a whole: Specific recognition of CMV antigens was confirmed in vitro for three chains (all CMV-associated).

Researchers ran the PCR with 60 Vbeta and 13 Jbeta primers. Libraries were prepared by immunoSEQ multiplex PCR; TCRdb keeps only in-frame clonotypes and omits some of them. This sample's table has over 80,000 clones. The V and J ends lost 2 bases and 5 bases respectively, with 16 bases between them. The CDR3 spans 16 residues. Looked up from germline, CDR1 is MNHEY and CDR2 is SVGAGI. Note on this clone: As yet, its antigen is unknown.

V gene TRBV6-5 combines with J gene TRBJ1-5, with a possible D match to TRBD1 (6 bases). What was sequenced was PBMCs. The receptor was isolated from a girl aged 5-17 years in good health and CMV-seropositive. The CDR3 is CASSYQVYRVHQPQHF. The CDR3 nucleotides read TGTGCCAGCAGTTACCAGGTTTACAGGGTCCATCAGCCCCAGCATTTT.